Each of the 6 T cell receptor beta chains below was sequenced from the same sample in a study of CD8 T cells in Susac syndrome. When the RNA was reverse transcribed, random hexamers were used with an input of roughly 0.45 to 1 ug. From the immunoSEQ multiplex PCR reads, TCRdb called clonotypes with MiXCR, one entry per CDR3 protein. The sample lists 100,000 to 150,000 distinct CDR3 sequences; nearly 95% were seen once. Input material: CD4+ T cells from PBMCs. These receptors all come from a human donor in good health.

This chain uses TRBV28 with TRBJ1-2, with TRBD1 matching 8 bases. The ends lost 6 bases at V and 3 bases at J; junction bases unmatched: 3. Looked up from germline, CDR1 is MDHEN and CDR2 is SYDVKM. This CDR3 is built from 13 residues. The CDR3 loop is CASSPDRDYGYTF. The CDR3 DNA sequence: TGTGCCAGCAGCCCGGACAGGGACTATGGCTACACCTTC.

CDR3 amino acids: CASSVRVAEITGELFF. The CDR3 bases are TGTGCCAGCAGTGTCCGTGTTGCGGAGATCACCGGGGAGCTGTTTTTT. J is TRBJ2-2 and V is TRBV2; no firm D call. This CDR3 region has 16 residues. Trimming cost V 4 bases and J 4 bases, with 16 bases left between them. The germline gives CDR1 SNHLY, CDR2 FYNNEI. Drawing the rest from reference TRBV2 and TRBJ2-2, the complete variable domain is EPEVTQTPSHQVTQMGQEVILRCVPISNHLYFYWYRQILGQKVEFLVSFYNNEISEKSEIFDDQFSVERPDGSNFTLKIRSTKLEDSAMYFCASSVRVAEITGELFFGEGSRLTVL.

This sequence joins TRBV3-1 and TRBJ2-1, with 13 bases lining up with TRBD2. The CDR3 runs to 16 residues. V was pared by 4 bases and J by 5 bases, with 5 bases of the junction left unmatched. The germline V gene encodes CDR1 LGHDT and CDR2 YNNKEL (reference sequence). Written as DNA, the CDR3 is TGTGCCAGCAGCCCTCGACTAGCGGGAGGACACAATGAGCAGTTCTTC. Translated, it gives CASSPRLAGGHNEQFF.

The rearrangement uses TRBV29-1 and TRBJ1-1; no reliable D call. The CDR3 runs to 8 residues. The V and J ends lost 5 bases and 10 bases respectively, with 5 bases between them. Germline CDR1 reads SQVTM; CDR2 reads ANQGSEA. The CDR3 coding sequence is TGCAGCGTTAACGTAGCTTTCTTT. Its protein is CSVNVAFF.

This clonotype was seen just once. The chain combines TRBV27 with TRBJ2-7, with 12 bases identical to TRBD1. Germline values: CDR1 MNHEY, CDR2 SMNVEV (reference sequence). The CDR3 sequence is 15 residues long. The V segment lost 4 bases and the J segment 5 bases; nucleotides outside the gene matches: 6. The CDR3, as DNA: TGTGCCAGCAGTTCTCGCGGGACAGGGGGCAACGAGCAGTACTTC. As protein: CASSSRGTGGNEQYF.

This clonotype was counted only a few times. The chain is built from TRBV3-1 and TRBJ2-7, with 11 positions matching TRBD2. Trimming cost V 6 bases and J 3 bases; bases outside gene matches: 4. CDR3 size: 14 residues. Germline lookup yields CDR1 LGHDT and CDR2 YNNKEL (reference sequence). CDR3 sequence: CASSQTSGIYEQYF. The CDR3 DNA follows: TGTGCCAGCAGTCAGACTAGCGGGATCTACGAGCAGTACTTC.